This TCR beta chain stems from a study of shared clonotypes between healthy human individuals. Genomic DNA of every subset was divided equally among multiple immunoSEQ plates. Original data processing: Without quality scores, immunoSEQ junctional reads could not be filtered like full-length reads. The assay was immunoSEQ multiplex PCR, and TCRdb's table has in-frame clones only and misses some. The V and J calls and clone size are taken from that table; D and trimming were inferred from the DNA. The profile shows some 470,000 clones, roughly four fifths of them singletons. The specimen sequenced was PBMCs. This sequence was found in a middle-aged woman in good health. Some clones in this sample may be carry-over from other donors' samples.

The CDR3 DNA reads as TGCGCCAGCAGCCAACAATACCGGGACACTGAAGGCTACGAGCAGTACTTC. Protein product: CASSQQYRDTEGYEQYF. The V and J genes are TRBV4-1 and TRBJ2-7, with a weak D call TRBD1 (6 bases). The CDR3 is 17 amino acids. In germline, CDR1 is MGHRA, CDR2 YSYEKL. V was clipped by 2 bases and J by 3 bases, with 20 bases between them.